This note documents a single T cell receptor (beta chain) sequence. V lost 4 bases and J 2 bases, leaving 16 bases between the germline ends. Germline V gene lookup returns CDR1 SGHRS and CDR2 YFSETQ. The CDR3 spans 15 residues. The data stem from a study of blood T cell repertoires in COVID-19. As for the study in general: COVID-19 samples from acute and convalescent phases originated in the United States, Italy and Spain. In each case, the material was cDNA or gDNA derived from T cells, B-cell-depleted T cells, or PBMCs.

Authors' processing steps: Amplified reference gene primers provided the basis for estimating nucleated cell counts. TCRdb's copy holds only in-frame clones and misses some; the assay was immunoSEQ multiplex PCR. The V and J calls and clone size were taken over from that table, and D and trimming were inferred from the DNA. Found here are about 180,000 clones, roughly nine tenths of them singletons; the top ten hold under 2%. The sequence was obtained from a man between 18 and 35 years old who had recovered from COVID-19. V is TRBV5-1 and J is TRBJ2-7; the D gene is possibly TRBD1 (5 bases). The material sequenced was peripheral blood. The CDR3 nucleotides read TGCGCCAGCAGCAGTCGGGCAGGGCTCCCCTACGAGCAGTACTTC. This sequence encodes CASSSRAGLPYEQYF.